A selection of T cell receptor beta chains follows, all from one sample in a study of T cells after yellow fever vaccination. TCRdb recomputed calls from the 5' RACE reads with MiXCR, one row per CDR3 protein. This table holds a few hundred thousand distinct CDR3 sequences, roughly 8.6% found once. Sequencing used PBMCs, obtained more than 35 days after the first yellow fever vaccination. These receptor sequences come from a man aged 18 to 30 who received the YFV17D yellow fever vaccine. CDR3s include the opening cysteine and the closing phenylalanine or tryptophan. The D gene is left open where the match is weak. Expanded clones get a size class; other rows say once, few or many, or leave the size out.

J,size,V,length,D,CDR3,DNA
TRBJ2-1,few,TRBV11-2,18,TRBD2,CASSAALAGGSSYNEQFF,TGTGCCAGCAGCGCCGCGTTAGCGGGGGGAAGCTCCTACAATGAGCAGTTCTTC
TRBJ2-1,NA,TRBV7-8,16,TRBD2,CASSLVSGVALDEQFF,TGTGCCAGCAGCTTAGTAAGCGGGGTAGCCCTGGATGAGCAGTTCTTC
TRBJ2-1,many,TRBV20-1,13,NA,CSASLDSYNEQFF,TGCAGTGCTAGTCTAGACTCCTACAATGAGCAGTTCTTC
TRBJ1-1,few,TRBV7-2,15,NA,CASSLSQGWSTEAFF,TGTGCCAGCAGCTTATCTCAGGGGTGGAGCACTGAAGCTTTCTTT
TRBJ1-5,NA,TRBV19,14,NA,CASSISSGFQPQHF,TGTGCCAGTAGTATCTCGTCAGGGTTCCAGCCCCAGCATTTT
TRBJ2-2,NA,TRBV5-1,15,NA,CASSLRSGNTGELFF,TGCGCCAGCAGCTTGAGATCCGGGAACACCGGGGAGCTGTTTTTT
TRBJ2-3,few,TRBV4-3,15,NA,CASSPTWRAIDTQYF,TGCGCCAGCAGCCCTACGTGGCGCGCTATAGATACGCAGTATTTT
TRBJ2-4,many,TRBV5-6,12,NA,CASSSTLNIQYF,TGTGCCAGCAGCTCAACTTTGAACATTCAGTACTTC
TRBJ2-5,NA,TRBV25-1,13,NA,CASSDLGFETQYF,TGTGCCAGCAGTGACCTTGGGTTTGAGACCCAGTACTTC
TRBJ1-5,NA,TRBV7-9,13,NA,CASSKNSNQPQHF,TGTGCCAGCAGCAAGAATAGCAATCAGCCCCAGCATTTT
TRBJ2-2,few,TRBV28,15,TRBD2,CASSLPSGGNRELFF,TGTGCCAGCAGCCTCCCTAGCGGGGGGAATCGGGAGCTGTTTTTT
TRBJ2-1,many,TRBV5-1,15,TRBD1,CASSKRQGIGDEQFF,TGCGCCAGCAGCAAACGACAGGGTATAGGCGATGAGCAGTTCTTC
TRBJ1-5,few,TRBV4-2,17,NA,CASSQETGPDSNQPQHF,TGTGCCAGCAGCCAAGAGACGGGGCCGGATAGCAATCAGCCCCAGCATTTT
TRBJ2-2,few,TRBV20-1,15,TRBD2,CSAFIAGGNTGELFF,TGCAGTGCTTTTATAGCGGGGGGTAACACCGGGGAGCTGTTTTTT
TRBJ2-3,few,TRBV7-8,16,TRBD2,CASSALSTSGVDTQYF,TGTGCCAGCAGCGCTCTCTCGACTAGCGGGGTTGATACGCAGTATTTT
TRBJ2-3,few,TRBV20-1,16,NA,CSARVGNRARTDTQYF,TGCAGTGCTAGAGTAGGTAATAGGGCTCGCACAGATACGCAGTATTTT
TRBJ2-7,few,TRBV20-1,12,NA,CSGTDFTYEQYF,TGCAGCGGGACTGATTTCACATACGAGCAGTACTTC
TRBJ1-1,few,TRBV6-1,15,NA,CASSRLTQMNTEAFF,TGTGCCAGCAGCCGCCTAACACAAATGAACACTGAAGCTTTCTTT
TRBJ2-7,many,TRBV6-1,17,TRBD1,CASSAQGVSLAGYEQYF,TGTGCCAGCAGTGCTCAGGGGGTAAGCTTGGCGGGCTACGAGCAGTACTTC
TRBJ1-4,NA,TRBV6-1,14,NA,CASRAGGTGEKLFF,TGTGCCAGCAGGGCAGGAGGGACTGGTGAAAAACTGTTTTTT
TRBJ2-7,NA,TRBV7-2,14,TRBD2,CASRLTSGGYEQYF,TGTGCCAGCAGGCTGACTAGCGGGGGATACGAGCAGTACTTC
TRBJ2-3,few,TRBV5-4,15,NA,CASSLQGTNTDTQYF,TGTGCCAGCAGCTTGCAGGGCACCAATACAGATACGCAGTATTTT
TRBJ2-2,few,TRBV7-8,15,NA,CASRRYRLNTGELFF,TGTGCCAGCAGACGTTACAGGTTGAACACCGGGGAGCTGTTTTTT
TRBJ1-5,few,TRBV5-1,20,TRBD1,CASSLVISGQDRSGNQPQHF,TGCGCCAGCAGCTTGGTCATCTCGGGACAGGATAGGTCGGGCAATCAGCCCCAGCATTTT
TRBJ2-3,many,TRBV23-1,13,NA,CASSPGAPDTQYF,TGCGCCAGCAGCCCTGGCGCCCCAGATACGCAGTATTTT
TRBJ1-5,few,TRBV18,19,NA,CASSPPISSWVGGHQPQHF,TGTGCCAGCTCACCACCGATCAGTAGTTGGGTCGGCGGGCATCAGCCCCAGCATTTT
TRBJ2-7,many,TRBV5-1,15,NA,CASSLATGRAYEQYF,TGCGCCAGCAGCTTGGCTACAGGCAGAGCCTACGAGCAGTACTTC
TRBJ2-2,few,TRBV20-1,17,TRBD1,CSARSPPGQLYTGELFF,TGCAGTGCTAGGAGTCCACCGGGACAGCTGTACACCGGGGAGCTGTTTTTT
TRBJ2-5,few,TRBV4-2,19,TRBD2,CASSQEDPSGGFLQETQYF,TGTGCCAGCAGCCAAGAGGATCCTAGCGGGGGGTTCCTCCAAGAGACCCAGTACTTC
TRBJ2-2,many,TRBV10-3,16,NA,CAISPRLSPNTGELFF,TGTGCCATCAGTCCTCGACTATCCCCGAACACCGGGGAGCTGTTTTTT
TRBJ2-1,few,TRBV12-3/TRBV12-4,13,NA,CASLGDLYNEQFF,TGTGCCAGCCTCGGGGACCTTTACAATGAGCAGTTCTTC
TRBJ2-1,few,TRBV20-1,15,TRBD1,CSARDAVGQGYEQFF,TGCAGTGCTAGAGATGCGGTCGGACAGGGATATGAGCAGTTCTTC
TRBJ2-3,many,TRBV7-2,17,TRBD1,CASSSRDDRASTDTQYF,TGTGCCAGCAGCTCCCGGGACGACAGGGCCTCCACAGATACGCAGTATTTT
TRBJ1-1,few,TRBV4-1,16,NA,CASSQGRSRQKNEAFF,TGCGCCAGCAGCCAAGGGCGGTCCCGGCAGAAGAATGAAGCTTTCTTT
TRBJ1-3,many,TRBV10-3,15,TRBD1,CAIRGTGSSGNTIYF,TGTGCCATCAGAGGGACAGGGAGCTCTGGAAACACCATATATTTT
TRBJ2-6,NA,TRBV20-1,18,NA,CSARDGGRPLSGANVLTF,TGCAGTGCTAGAGATGGAGGTCGCCCTCTCTCTGGGGCCAACGTCCTGACTTTC
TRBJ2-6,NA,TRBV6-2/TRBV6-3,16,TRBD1,CASIKTGGTGANVLTF,TGTGCCAGCATTAAGACAGGGGGCACTGGGGCCAACGTCCTGACTTTC
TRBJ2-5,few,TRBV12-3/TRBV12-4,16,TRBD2,CASSFAASGVEETQYF,TGTGCCAGCAGTTTTGCGGCTAGCGGGGTCGAAGAGACCCAGTACTTC
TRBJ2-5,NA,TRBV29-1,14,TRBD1,CSVEGRGQGETQYF,TGCAGCGTTGAGGGCAGGGGGCAGGGTGAGACCCAGTACTTC
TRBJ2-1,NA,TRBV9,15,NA,CASSAQLTPYNEQFF,TGTGCCAGCAGCGCACAGCTTACACCCTACAATGAGCAGTTCTTC
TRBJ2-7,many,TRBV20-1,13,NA,CSGNSPKGYEQYF,TGCAGTGGAAACAGTCCAAAGGGATACGAGCAGTACTTC
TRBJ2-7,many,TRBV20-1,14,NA,CSARDLARGYEQYF,TGCAGTGCTAGAGATTTAGCTCGCGGCTACGAGCAGTACTTC
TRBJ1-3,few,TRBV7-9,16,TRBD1,CASSMGQGSSGNTIYF,TGTGCCAGCAGCATGGGACAGGGGAGCTCTGGAAACACCATATATTTT
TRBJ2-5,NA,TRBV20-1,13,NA,CSARVPTERDQYF,TGCAGTGCTAGAGTTCCTACCGAAAGGGACCAGTACTTC
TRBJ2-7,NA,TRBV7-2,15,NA,CASSFLGLSSYEQYF,TGTGCCAGCAGCTTTTTGGGACTCAGCTCCTACGAGCAGTACTTC
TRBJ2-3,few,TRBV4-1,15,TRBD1,CASSQAGQGVGAQYF,TGCGCCAGCAGCCAAGCTGGACAGGGGGTAGGTGCGCAGTATTTT
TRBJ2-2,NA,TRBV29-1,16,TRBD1,CSASSPGQLYTGELFF,TGCAGCGCTTCATCACCGGGACAGCTATACACCGGGGAGCTGTTTTTT
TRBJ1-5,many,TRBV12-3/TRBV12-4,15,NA,CASSSVAGAYQPQHF,TGTGCCAGCAGCTCCGTAGCGGGAGCCTATCAGCCCCAGCATTTT
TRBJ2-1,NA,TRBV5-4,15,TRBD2,CASRRSGGRRNEQFF,TGTGCCAGCAGACGTAGCGGGGGCAGAAGAAATGAGCAGTTCTTC
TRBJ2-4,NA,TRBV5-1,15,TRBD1,CASSASPGGGNIQYF,TGCGCCAGCAGCGCCTCGCCAGGGGGCGGGAACATTCAGTACTTC
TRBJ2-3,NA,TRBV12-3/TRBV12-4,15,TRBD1,CASSVPGQTTDTQYF,TGTGCCAGCAGTGTCCCGGGACAGACCACAGATACGCAGTATTTT
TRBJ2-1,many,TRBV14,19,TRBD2,CASSRPEGSGVSPYNEQFF,TGTGCCAGCAGCCGCCCGGAGGGTAGCGGGGTTTCGCCCTACAATGAGCAGTTCTTC
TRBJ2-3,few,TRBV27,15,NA,CASSFSFSTPDTQYF,TGTGCCAGCAGTTTTTCTTTCAGCACCCCAGATACGCAGTATTTT